Presented here are 11 T cell receptor beta chains from one specimen sequenced in a study of human T cells and chemical hapten exposure (dated by TCRdb to about 2021). The library was prepared using RACE. Instrument on record: NextSeq 500. Using fastp trimming at Q25 and MiXCR clonotype assembly, TCRdb reanalyzed the public sequencing data and kept in-frame beta chains. For every CDR3 protein sequence, its rows merge into one entry that carries the most common genes and DNA. This sample has about 98,000 distinct CDR3 sequences in its table, and 11% of those were observed once. The ten largest clonotypes hold around 3.1% of the sample. What this sample's time point label stands for: pre-sensitization, week 0. This specimen's treatment or condition label, interpreted: therapeutic diphenylcyclopropenone sensitization with weekly scalp DPC. The input for sequencing was whole blood, taken in connection with sensitization to the hapten diphenylcyclopropenone (DPC). Receptor source: a woman aged 55-70 years with alopecia areata. Some clones in this sample may be carry-over from other donors' samples.

This clonotype was seen only a few times. V is TRBV7-9 and J is TRBJ2-2, with 7 nucleotides matching TRBD1. Per germline, CDR1 SEHNR and CDR2 FQNEAQ (reference sequence). The CDR3 runs to 14 residues. V lost 7 bases to trimming and J lost 5 bases; unmatched junction nucleotides: 7. CDR3 sequence: CASTRQGWTGELFF. CDR3 coding DNA: TGTGCCAGCACCCGACAGGGATGGACCGGGGAGCTGTTTTTT.

This clonotype came up many times. The V call is TRBV5-1, the J call TRBJ2-7; 10 bases match TRBD2. The trim removed 3 bases at V and 3 bases at J, leaving 3 bases unmatched. Per the germline V gene, CDR1 is SGHRS and CDR2 is YFSETQ. The CDR3 runs to 14 residues. The CDR3 region has the DNA TGCGCCAGCAGCTCGTTAGCGGGGGGCTACGAGCAGTACTTC. Encoded protein: CASSSLAGGYEQYF. The variable domain in full, with the rest retrieved from reference TRBV5-1 and TRBJ2-7, is KAGVTQTPRYLIKTRGQQVTLSCSPISGHRSVSWYQQTPGQGLQFLFEYFSETQRNKGNFPGRFSGRQFSNSRSEMNVSTLELGDSALYLCASSSLAGGYEQYFGPGTRLTVT.

The chain carries TRBV3-1 and TRBJ1-1; D unclear. Germline loops: CDR1 LGHDT, CDR2 YNNKEL (reference sequence). The CDR3 loop spans 15 amino acids. Trimming removed 3 bases from V and 6 bases from J, with 17 bases in between. In nucleotides, the CDR3 is TGTGCCAGCAGCCACCGACAACTAGGAAGCGCTGAAGCTTTCTTT. Translated: CASSHRQLGSAEAFF.

There are a few counts of this clonotype. At one boundary the junction diverges from the germline segment, which might be a read error. The V and J genes are TRBV29-1 and TRBJ1-2; tentative D call: TRBD1 (6 bases). CDR3 length: 12 amino acids. Germline V lookup: CDR1 SQVTM, CDR2 ANQGSEA. The CDR3 DNA reads as TGCAGCGTGGCCCTATGGGGGCAGGGACGGATCTTC. This encodes CSVALWGQGRIF.

The V and J genes are TRBV30 and TRBJ1-5, with 10 nucleotides matching TRBD1. The V segment lost 3 bases and the J segment 5 bases; nucleotides outside the gene matches: 1. Germline V gene sequence: CDR1 GTSNPN, CDR2 SVGIG (reference sequence). This CDR3 is built from 13 residues. The CDR3 here is CAWRDRGDQPQHF. CDR3 sequence (DNA): TGTGCCTGGAGGGACAGGGGGGATCAGCCCCAGCATTTT.

The chain uses TRBV19 and TRBJ2-2; tentatively, D is TRBD1 (5 bases). Germline V CDR1 and CDR2: LNHDA, SQIVND (reference sequence). V lost 2 bases to trimming and J lost 6 bases, with 7 bases between them. The CDR3 runs to 13 residues. The chain's CDR3 is CASSIRGPGELFF. The CDR3 bases are TGTGCCAGTAGTATAAGGGGCCCCGGGGAGCTGTTTTTT.

The chain uses TRBV29-1 and TRBJ2-5; 7 bases are a match to TRBD1. After removal of 3 bases from V and 2 bases from J, the junction contained 3 bases not matched to a gene. The germline CDR1 and CDR2 sequences are SQVTM and ANQGSEA. This CDR3 region has 13 residues. CDR3 sequence reads: CSVDVQGQETQYF. In DNA form, the CDR3 reads TGCAGCGTTGATGTACAGGGGCAAGAGACCCAGTACTTC. Full variable domain (rest looked up from reference TRBV29-1 and TRBJ2-5): SAVISQKPSRDICQRGTSLTIQCQVDSQVTMMFWYRQQPGQSLTLIATANQGSEATYESGFVIDKFPISRPNLTFSTLTVSNMSPEDSSIYLCSVDVQGQETQYFGPGTRLLVL.

This clonotype was seen ten or more times. The chain has TRBV2 and TRBJ2-3; D uncertain. This CDR3 comprises 14 residues. Germline CDR1 is SNHLY and CDR2 is FYNNEI. Trimming left V 5 bases short and J 1 base short, with 10 bases between. CDR3 bases: TGTGCCAGCAGTTCAGGATCGGGCACAGATACGCAGTATTTT. Amino acid sequence: CASSSGSGTDTQYF.

CDR3 protein: CSASGLAGGHTGELFF. CDR3 coding DNA: TGCAGTGCTAGCGGGCTAGCGGGAGGTCACACCGGGGAGCTGTTTTTT. The chain joins TRBV20-1 to TRBJ2-2; 11 nucleotides match TRBD2. CDR3 length equals 16 residues. Trimming removed 3 bases from V and 3 bases from J; junction bases left unmatched: 6. The germline V gene encodes CDR1 DFQATT and CDR2 SNEGSKA (reference sequence).

This clonotype was observed many times. The J gene is TRBJ2-7, the V gene TRBV5-1, with D possibly being TRBD2 (6 bases). The ends were cut back, 3 bases at V and 5 bases at J, with 9 bases in the middle. Per the germline V gene, CDR1 is SGHRS and CDR2 is YFSETQ. CDR3 length equals 12 residues. CDR3 region: CASSSAGNEQYF. The CDR3 DNA sequence: TGCGCCAGCAGCTCTGCGGGGAACGAGCAGTACTTC.

The rearrangement uses TRBV19 and TRBJ2-5, with TRBD2 matching over 7 bases. CDR1 and CDR2 (germline): LNHDA, SQIVND (reference sequence). The CDR3 has 16 residues. V was clipped by 6 bases and J by 7 bases; unmatched bases: 17. CDR3: CASSLATSARAGTQYF. In DNA, the CDR3 is TGTGCCAGTAGCCTAGCTACTAGCGCTCGGGCAGGGACCCAGTACTTC.